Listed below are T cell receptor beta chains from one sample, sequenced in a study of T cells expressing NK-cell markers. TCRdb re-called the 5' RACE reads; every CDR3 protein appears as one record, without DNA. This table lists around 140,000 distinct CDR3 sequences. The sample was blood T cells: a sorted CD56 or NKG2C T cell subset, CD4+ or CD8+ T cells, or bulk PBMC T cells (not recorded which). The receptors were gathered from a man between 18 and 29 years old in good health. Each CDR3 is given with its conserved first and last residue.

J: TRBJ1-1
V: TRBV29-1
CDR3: CSVGFRENTEAFF

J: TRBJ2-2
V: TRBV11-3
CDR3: CASSQGLAGLNTGELFF

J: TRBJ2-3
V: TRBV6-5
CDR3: CASSYGEVTDTQYF

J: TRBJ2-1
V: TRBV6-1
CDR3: CASRLGLAGYNEQFF

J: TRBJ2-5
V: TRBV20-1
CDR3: CSAQGTGSQETQYF

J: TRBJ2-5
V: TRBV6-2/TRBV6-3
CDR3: CASSYAGGAAVETQYF

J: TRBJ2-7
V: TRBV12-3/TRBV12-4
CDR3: CASTQLAGGVYEQYF

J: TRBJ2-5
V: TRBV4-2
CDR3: CASSQDGAGEGTETQYF

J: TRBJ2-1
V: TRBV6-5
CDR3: CASSYSRDEQFF

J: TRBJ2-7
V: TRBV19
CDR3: CASSTQGPGEQYF

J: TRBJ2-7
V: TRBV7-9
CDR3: CASYTSGRPYEQYF

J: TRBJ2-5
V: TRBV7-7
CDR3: CASSLYSAEPQETQYF

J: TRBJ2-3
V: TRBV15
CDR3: CATSSSVTDTQYF

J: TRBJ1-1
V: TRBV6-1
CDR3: CASNGQGNTEAFF

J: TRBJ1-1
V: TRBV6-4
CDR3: CASSETDQGNTEAFF

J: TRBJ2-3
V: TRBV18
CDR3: CASSPPGGWTDTQYF

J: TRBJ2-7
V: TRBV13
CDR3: CASSSFLAGERYEQYF

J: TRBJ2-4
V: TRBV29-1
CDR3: CSVVWTGQNIQYF

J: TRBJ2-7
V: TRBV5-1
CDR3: CASTLGTGGKQYF

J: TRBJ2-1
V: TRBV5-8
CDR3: CASSFQQDLNEQFF

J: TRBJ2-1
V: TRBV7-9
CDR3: CASARTSGSGNEQFF

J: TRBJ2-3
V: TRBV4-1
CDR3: CASSPIGGGPSTDTQYF

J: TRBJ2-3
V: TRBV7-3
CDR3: CASSFPLSGRAVSSTDTQYF

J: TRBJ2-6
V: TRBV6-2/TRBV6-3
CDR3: CASSYSASGANVLTF

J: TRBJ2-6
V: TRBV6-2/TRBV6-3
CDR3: CASSYGGPGANVLTF

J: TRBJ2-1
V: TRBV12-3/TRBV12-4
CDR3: CASRILMADLEQFF

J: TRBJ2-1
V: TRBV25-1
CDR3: CASSGPILWQFF

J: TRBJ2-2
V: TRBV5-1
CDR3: CASQYTLNTGELFF

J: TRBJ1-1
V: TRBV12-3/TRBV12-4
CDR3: CASSLTGQGLGTEAFF

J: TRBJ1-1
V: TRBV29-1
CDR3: CSVESEYTEAFF

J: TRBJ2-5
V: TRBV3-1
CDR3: CASSQTVSQYF

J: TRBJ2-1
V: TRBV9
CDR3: CASSVVTSGGHEQFF

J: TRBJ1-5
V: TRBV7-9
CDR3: CASTQGDSNQPQHF

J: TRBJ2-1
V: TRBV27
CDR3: CASSSLTFYNEQFF

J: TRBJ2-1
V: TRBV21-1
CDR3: CASSKWMTSGRANEQFF

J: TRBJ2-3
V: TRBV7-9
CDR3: CANGRYSTDTQYF

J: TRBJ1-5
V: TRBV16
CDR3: CASSDGGHRGNQPQHF

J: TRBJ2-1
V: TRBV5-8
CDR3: CASSLVSFLDEQFF

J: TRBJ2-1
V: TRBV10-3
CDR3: CAISVGRSYNEQFF

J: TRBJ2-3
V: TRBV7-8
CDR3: CASGTSAVATDTQYF

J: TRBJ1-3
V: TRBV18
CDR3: CASSPQGMRNTIYF

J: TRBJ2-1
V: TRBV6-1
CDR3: CASSDLDPKQFF

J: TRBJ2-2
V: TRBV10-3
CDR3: CAITSGTGELFF

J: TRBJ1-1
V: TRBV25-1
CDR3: CASSEKAKGNPEAFF

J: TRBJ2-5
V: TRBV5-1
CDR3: CASSLAVRQIQETQYF

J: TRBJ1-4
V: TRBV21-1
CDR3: CASSKKRSRGEKLFF

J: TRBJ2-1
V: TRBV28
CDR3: CASSVTGRQGYNEQFF

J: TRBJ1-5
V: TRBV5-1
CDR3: CASSLSGGQPQHF

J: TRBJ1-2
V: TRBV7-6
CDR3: CASSLGQWAPDGYTF

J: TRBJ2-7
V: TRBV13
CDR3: CASSSGLAIGEQYF

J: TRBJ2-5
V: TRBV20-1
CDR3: CSATSASGGEGETQYF

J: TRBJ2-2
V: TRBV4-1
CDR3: CASSQTTSFGELFF

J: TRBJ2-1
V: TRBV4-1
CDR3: CASSQDLMRDPVNEQFF

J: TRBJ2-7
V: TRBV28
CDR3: CASSPRLASSYEQYF